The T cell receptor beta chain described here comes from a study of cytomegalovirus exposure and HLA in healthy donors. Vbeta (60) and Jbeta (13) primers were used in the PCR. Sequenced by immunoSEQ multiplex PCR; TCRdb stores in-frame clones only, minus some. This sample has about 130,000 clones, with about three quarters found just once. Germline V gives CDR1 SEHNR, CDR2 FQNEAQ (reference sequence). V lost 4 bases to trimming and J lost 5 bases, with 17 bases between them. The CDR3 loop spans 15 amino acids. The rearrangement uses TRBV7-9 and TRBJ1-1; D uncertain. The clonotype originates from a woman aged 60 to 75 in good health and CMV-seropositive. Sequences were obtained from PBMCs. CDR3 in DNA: TGTGCCAGCAGCTCCTCTGAGGCCCAAGAGACTGAAGCTTTCTTT. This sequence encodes CASSSSEAQETEAFF.